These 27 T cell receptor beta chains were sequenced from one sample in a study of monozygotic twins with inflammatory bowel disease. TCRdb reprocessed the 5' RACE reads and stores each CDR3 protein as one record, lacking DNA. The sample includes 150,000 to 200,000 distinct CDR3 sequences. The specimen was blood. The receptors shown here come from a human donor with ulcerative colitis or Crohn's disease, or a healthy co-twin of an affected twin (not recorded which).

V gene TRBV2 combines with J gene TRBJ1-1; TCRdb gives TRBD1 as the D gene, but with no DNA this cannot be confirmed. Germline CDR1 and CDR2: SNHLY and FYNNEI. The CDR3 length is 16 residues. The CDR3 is CASEVDPQTRNTEAFF.

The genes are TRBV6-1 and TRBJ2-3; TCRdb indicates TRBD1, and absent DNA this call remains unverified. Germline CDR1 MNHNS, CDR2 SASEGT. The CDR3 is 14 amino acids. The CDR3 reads CASSAHVRTDTQYF.

The CDR3 sequence is CASSTGTPNEQFF. V usage is TRBV7-7 and J usage is TRBJ2-1; TCRdb lists TRBD1, though no DNA is available to test this call. There are 13 residues in the CDR3. Per the germline V gene, CDR1 is SSHAT and CDR2 is FNYEAQ (reference sequence).

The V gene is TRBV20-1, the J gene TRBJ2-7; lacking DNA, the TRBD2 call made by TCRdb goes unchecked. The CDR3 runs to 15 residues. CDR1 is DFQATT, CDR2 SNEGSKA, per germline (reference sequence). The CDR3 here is CSARGGTSGAYEQYF.

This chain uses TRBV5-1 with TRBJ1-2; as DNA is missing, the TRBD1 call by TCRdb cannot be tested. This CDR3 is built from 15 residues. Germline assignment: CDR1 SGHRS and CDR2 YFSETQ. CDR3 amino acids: CASSLGDRVSFGYTF.

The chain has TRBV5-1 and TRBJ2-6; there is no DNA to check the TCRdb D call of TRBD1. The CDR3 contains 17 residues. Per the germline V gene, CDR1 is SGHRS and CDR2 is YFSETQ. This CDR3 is CASSFDRGIPGANVLTF.

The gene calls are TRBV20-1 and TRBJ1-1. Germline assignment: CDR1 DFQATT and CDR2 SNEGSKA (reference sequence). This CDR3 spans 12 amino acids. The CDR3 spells CSASTMNTEAFF.

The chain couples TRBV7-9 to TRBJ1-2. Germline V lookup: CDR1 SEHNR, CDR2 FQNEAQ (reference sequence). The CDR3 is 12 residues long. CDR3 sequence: CASSSGERGYTF. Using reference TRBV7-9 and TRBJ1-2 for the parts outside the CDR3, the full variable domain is DTGVSQNPRHKITKRGQNVTFRCDPISEHNRLYWYRQTLGQGPEFLTYFQNEAQLEKSRLLSDRFSAERPKGSFSTLEIQRTEQGDSAMYLCASSSGERGYTFGSGTRLTVV.

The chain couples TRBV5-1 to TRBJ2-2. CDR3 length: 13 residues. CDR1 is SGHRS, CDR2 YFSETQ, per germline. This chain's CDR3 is CASSLLHTGELFF.

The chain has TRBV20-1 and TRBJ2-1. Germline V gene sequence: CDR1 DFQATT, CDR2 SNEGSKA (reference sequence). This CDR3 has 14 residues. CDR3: CTASSLSSYNEQFF.

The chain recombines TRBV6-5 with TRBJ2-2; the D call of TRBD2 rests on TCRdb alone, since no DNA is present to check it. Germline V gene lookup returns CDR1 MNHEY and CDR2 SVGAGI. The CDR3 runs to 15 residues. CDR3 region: CASRLAGGGTGELFF.

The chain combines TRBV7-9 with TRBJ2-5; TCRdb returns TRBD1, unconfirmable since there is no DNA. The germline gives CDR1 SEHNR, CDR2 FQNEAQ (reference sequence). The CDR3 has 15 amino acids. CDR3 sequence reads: CASSLALRGRRTQYF.

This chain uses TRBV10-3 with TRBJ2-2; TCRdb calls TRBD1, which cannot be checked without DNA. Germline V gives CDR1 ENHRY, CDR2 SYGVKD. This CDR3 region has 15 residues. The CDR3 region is CAISVGTGDTGELFF.

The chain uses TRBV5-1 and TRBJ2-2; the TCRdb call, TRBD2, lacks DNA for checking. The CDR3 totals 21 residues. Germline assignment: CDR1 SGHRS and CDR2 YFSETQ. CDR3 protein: CASSLASGRIRGSGNTGELFF.

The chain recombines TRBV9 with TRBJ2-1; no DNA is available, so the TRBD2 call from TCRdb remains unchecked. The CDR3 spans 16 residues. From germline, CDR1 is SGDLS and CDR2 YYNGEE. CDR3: CASSGSTSGSHNEQFF.

CDR3 residues: CASSTQGEQPQHF. The gene calls are TRBV5-1 and TRBJ1-5; TCRdb's D call of TRBD1 is untestable without DNA. Germline V CDR1 and CDR2: SGHRS, YFSETQ. The CDR3 spans 13 residues.

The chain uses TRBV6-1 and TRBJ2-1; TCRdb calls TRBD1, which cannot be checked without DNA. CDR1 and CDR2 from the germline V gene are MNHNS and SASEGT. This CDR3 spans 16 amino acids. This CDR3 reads CASQKTAYNSYNEQFF.

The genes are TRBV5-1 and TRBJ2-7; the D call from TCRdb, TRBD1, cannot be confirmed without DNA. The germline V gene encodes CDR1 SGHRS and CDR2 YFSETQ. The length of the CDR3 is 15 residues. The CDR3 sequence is CASRSTADSFYEQYF.

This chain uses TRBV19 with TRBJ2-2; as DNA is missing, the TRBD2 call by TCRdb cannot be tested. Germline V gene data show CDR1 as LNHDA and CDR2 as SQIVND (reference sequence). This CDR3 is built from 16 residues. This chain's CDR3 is CASIWQGGRSTGELFF.

The CDR3 here is CASSVEDSGTDTQYF. The chain uses TRBV5-1 and TRBJ2-3; lacking DNA, the TRBD1 call made by TCRdb goes unchecked. This CDR3 is 15 amino acids long. Per the germline V gene, CDR1 is SGHRS and CDR2 is YFSETQ. The variable domain in full, with the rest retrieved from reference TRBV5-1 and TRBJ2-3, is KAGVTQTPRYLIKTRGQQVTLSCSPISGHRSVSWYQQTPGQGLQFLFEYFSETQRNKGNFPGRFSGRQFSNSRSEMNVSTLELGDSALYLCASSVEDSGTDTQYFGPGTRLTVL.

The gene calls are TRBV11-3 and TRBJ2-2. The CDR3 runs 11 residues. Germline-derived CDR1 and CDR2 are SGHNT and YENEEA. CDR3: CASSYAGELFF.

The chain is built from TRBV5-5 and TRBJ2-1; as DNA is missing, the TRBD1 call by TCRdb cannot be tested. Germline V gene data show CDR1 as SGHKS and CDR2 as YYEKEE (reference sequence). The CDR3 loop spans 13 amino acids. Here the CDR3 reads CASSLLLPHEQFF.

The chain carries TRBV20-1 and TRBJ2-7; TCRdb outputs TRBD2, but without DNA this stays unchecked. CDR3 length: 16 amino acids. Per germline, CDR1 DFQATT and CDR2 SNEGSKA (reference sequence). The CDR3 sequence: CSARDGGKRGTYEQYF.

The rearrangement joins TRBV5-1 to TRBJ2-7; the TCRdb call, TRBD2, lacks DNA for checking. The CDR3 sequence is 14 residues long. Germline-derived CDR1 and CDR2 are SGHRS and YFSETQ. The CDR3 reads CASSLEPTLYEQYF.

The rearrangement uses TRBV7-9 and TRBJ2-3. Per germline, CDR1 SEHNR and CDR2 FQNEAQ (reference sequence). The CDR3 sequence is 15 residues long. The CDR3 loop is CASSFTENRTDTQYF.

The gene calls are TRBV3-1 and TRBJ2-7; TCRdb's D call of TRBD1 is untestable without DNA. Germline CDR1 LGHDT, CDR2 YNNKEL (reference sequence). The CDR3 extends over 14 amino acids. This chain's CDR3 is CASSPPRATYEQYF.

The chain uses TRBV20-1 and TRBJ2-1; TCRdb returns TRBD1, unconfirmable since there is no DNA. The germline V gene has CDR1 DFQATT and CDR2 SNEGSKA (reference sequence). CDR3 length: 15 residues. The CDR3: CSAREGDQAYNEQFF.